This T cell receptor (beta chain) is from a study of cytomegalovirus exposure and HLA in healthy donors. Study background: There were several hundred genotyped donors. Of these, 81% fell in the genetic ancestry cluster associated with self-reported Caucasian donors.

General study results and limits: High specificity and sensitivity for cytomegalovirus status were reported for the classifier. Later analysis reportedly placed an Asian-associated ancestry cluster below the roughly 690-donor mean in N-insertions.

From germline, CDR1 is SGHTA and CDR2 FQGNSA. The CDR3 extends over 17 amino acids. V lost 1 base and J lost 4, with 20 bases in between. PCR employed 60 Vbeta and 13 Jbeta primers. Original analysis: Later analysis identified 65 million to 80 million unique TCR beta chains, some 10 million shared. The repertoire was sequenced with immunoSEQ multiplex PCR; TCRdb's copy has only in-frame clones and lacks some. V and J calls and clone size are given by that table; D and trimming were obtained from the DNA. Of approximately 170,000 clones in the sample, approximately 80% were seen once. On this clone itself: Its specificity is not known.

Sequenced input: PBMCs. The gene calls are TRBV7-2 and TRBJ2-7, with D possibly being TRBD2 (6 bases). The source is a female donor in good health and CMV-seronegative. The CDR3 reads CASSLGGGEWYAYEQYF. The DNA of the CDR3 is TGTGCCAGCAGCTTAGGAGGCGGGGAGTGGTATGCATACGAGCAGTACTTC.